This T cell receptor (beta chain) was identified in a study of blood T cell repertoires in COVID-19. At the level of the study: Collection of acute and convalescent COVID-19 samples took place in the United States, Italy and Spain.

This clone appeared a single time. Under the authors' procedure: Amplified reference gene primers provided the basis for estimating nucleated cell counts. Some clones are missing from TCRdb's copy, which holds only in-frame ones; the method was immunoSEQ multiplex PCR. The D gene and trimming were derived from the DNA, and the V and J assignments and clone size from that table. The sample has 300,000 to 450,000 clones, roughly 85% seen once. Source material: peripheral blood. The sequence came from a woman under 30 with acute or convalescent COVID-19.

In nucleotides, the CDR3 is TGTGCCTGGAGGGGGGCTAATTCACCCCTCCACTTT. Its protein product is CAWRGANSPLHF. The chain recombines TRBV30 with TRBJ1-6; tentative D call: TRBD1 (6 bases). The CDR3 covers 12 residues. V was cut by 3 bases and J by 6 bases, with 6 bases left in between. CDR1 and CDR2 from the germline V gene are GTSNPN and SVGIG (reference sequence).